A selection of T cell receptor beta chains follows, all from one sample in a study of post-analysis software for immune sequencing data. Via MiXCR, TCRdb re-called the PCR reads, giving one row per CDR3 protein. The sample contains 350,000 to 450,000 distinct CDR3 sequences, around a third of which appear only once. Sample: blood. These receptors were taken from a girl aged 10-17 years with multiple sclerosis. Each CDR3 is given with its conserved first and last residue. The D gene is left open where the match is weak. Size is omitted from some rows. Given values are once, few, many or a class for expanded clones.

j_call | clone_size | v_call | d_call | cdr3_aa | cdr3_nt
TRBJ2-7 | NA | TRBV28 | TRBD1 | CATGDRGGEQYF | TGTGCCACCGGGGACAGGGGGGGCGAGCAGTACTTC
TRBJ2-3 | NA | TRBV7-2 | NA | CASSFQRGTDTQYF | TGTGCCAGCAGCTTTCAGAGGGGCACAGATACGCAGTATTTT
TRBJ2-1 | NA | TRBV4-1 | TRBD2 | CASSQPLAINEQFF | TGCGCCAGCAGCCAACCACTAGCGATCAATGAGCAGTTCTTC
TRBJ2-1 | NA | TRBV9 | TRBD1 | CASSEGDRYYNEQFF | TGTGCCAGCAGTGAGGGGGACAGGTACTACAATGAGCAGTTCTTC
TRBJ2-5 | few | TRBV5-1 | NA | CASSLNRIQETQYF | TGCGCCAGCAGCTTAAATCGGATTCAAGAGACCCAGTACTTC
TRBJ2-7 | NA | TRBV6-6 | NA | CASRPTSPERYEQYF | TGTGCCAGCAGGCCCACTAGCCCAGAAAGGTACGAGCAGTACTTC
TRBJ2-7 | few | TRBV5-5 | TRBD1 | CASSLHGTDNEQYF | TGTGCCAGCAGCTTACACGGGACAGATAACGAGCAGTACTTC
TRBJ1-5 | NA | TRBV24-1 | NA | CATSGHQPQHF | TGTGCCACCAGTGGTCATCAGCCCCAGCATTTT
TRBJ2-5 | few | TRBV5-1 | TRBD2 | CASSSGLAVAEQYF | TGCGCCAGCAGCTCGGGACTAGCGGTGGCTGAGCAGTACTTC
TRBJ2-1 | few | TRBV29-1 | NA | CSVGGDGEQFF | TGCAGCGTGGGGGGTGACGGTGAGCAGTTCTTC
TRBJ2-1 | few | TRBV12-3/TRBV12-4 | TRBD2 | CASSPRTSGRDNEQFF | TGTGCCAGCAGTCCCCGGACTAGCGGGCGGGACAATGAGCAGTTCTTC
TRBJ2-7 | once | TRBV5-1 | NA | CASSWEGGKREQYF | TGCGCCAGCAGCTGGGAAGGAGGAAAGAGGGAGCAGTACTTC
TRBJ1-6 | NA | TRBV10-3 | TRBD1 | CAIREGQGNSPLHF | TGTGCCATCAGAGAGGGACAGGGTAATTCACCCCTCCACTTT
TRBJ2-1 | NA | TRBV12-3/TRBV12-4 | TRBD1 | CASSGTGARSCYNEQFF | TGTGCCAGCAGCGGGACAGGGGCCCGGAGCTGCTACAATGAGCAGTTCTTC
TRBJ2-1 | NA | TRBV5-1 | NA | CASSLGAGGFDEQFF | TGCGCCAGCAGCTTGGGGGCAGGGGGGTTCGATGAGCAGTTCTTC
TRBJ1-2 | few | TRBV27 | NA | CASRSAGTGSRGYTF | TGTGCCAGCAGAAGTGCCGGTACCGGGTCTCGTGGCTACACCTTC
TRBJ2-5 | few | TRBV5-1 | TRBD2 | CASKWRGREETQYF | TGCGCCAGCAAGTGGCGCGGGAGGGAAGAGACCCAGTACTTC
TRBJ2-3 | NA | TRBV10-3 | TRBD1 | CASAGTGTDTQYF | TGTGCCAGCGCCGGGACAGGCACAGATACGCAGTATTTT
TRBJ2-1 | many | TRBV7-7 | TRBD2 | CASSHTSGGPLNEQFF | TGTGCTAGCAGCCATACTAGCGGGGGGCCTCTAAATGAGCAGTTCTTC
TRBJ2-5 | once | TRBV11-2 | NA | CASSLGAGTSETQYF | TGTGCCAGCAGCTTAGGGGCGGGGACAAGTGAGACCCAGTACTTC
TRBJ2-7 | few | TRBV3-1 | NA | CVSSLPPRGAQYF | TGTGTCAGCAGCCTTCCCCCGAGAGGGGCCCAGTACTTC
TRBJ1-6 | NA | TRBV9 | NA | CASSPTQVNNSPLHF | TGTGCCAGCAGCCCCACGCAGGTTAATAATTCACCCCTCCACTTT
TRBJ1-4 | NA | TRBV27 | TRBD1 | CASSSTGATNEKLFF | TGTGCCAGCAGTTCGACAGGGGCAACTAATGAAAAACTGTTTTTT
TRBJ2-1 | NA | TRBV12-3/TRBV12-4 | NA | CASSFAARGQFF | TGTGCCAGCAGTTTCGCCGCACGAGGGCAGTTCTTC
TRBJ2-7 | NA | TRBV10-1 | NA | CASSEVRGYEQYF | TGCGCCAGCAGTGAGGTGCGAGGGTACGAGCAGTACTTC
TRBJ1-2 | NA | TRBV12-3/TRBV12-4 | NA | CASSLAPWDGYGYTF | TGTGCCAGCAGTTTAGCGCCCTGGGACGGCTATGGCTACACCTTC
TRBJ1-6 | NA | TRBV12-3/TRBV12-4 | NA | CASGSVNSPLHF | TGTGCCAGCGGTTCCGTAAATTCACCCCTCCACTTT
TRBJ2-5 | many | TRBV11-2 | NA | CASSSHQGTGTETQYF | TGTGCCAGCAGCTCCCACCAGGGAACAGGGACAGAGACCCAGTACTTC
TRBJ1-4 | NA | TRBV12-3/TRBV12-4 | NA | CASSLNPNEKLFF | TGTGCCAGCAGTTTAAACCCAAATGAAAAACTGTTTTTT
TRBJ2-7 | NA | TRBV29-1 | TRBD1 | CSVEGQQGGQQYF | TGCAGCGTTGAAGGACAACAGGGGGGACAGCAGTACTTC
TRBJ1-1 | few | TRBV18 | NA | CASSPTPNTEAFF | TGTGCTAGCTCACCGACTCCTAACACTGAAGCTTTCTTT
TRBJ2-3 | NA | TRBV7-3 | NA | CASSLAGTFTDTQYF | TGTGCCAGCAGCTTAGCGGGCACATTCACAGATACGCAGTATTTT
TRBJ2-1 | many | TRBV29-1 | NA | CSASSDGQFF | TGCAGTGCCTCTTCAGATGGGCAGTTCTTC
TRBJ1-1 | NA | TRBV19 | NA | CASSIQALGGEAFF | TGTGCCAGTAGTATACAGGCTTTAGGGGGAGAAGCTTTCTTT
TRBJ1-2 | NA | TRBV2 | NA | CAARGSNYGYTF | TGTGCCGCAAGGGGGAGTAACTATGGCTACACCTTC
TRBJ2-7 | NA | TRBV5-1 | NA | CASSLAGPGERDEQYF | TGCGCCAGCAGCTTGGCGGGGCCGGGAGAACGGGACGAGCAGTACTTC
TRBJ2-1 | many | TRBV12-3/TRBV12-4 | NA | CASSQGTVNEQFF | TGTGCCAGCAGTCAAGGGACGGTAAATGAGCAGTTCTTC
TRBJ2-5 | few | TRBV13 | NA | CASSPRGGASWEQYF | TGTGCCAGCAGCCCCAGGGGGGGGGCCTCCTGGGAGCAGTACTTC
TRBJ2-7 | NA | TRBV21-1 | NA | CASSKATPNDHYEQYF | TGTGCCAGCAGCAAAGCGACACCTAACGATCACTACGAGCAGTACTTC
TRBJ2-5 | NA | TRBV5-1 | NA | CASSSGTGGVNEQYF | TGCGCCAGCAGCTCGGGTACCGGAGGGGTTAATGAGCAGTACTTC
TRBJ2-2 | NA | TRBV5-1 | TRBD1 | CASSTHRGLDTGELFF | TGCGCCAGCAGCACCCACAGGGGGCTGGACACCGGGGAGCTGTTTTTT
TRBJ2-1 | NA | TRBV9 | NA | CASSAKGSSYNEQFF | TGTGCCAGCAGCGCTAAAGGGAGCTCCTACAATGAGCAGTTCTTC
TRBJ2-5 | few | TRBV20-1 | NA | CSARVSGPRETQYF | TGCAGTGCTAGAGTCTCGGGTCCTCGGGAGACCCAGTACTTC
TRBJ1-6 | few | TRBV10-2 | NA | CASMDPLGSPLHF | TGCGCCAGCATGGACCCTCTTGGTTCACCCCTCCACTTT
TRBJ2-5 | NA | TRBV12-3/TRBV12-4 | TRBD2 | CASSPGTSGGPGQETQYF | TGTGCCAGCAGTCCCGGGACTAGCGGGGGGCCGGGTCAAGAGACCCAGTACTTC
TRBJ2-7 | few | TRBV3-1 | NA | CASSPEDRNYEQYF | TGTGCCAGCAGCCCGGAGGACAGAAACTACGAGCAGTACTTC
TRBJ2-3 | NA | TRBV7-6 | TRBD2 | CASSLPGTSGGLEDTQYF | TGTGCCAGCAGCCTTCCCGGGACTAGCGGGGGACTGGAAGATACGCAGTATTTT